This T cell receptor (beta chain) appears in the sequencing data of a study of OX40 agonist ivuxolimab in advanced cancers. Study-level background: Past anti-PD-1, anti-PD-L1 or anti-CTLA-4 therapy was accepted, and approximately 37% had received some.

A remark on this clone: The antigen is not known.

General observations from the study: Among the lowest levels of clonal expansion were found in partial responders at 0.1-3.0 mg/kg.

TCRdb's table, derived via immunoSEQ multiplex PCR, lists solely in-frame clones and lacks some. Here the sample spans 45,000 to 60,000 clones, 89% being singletons. With 3 bases clipped from V and 9 bases from J, the junction kept 5 bases outside the gene matches. The germline gives CDR1 LNHDA, CDR2 SQIVND (reference sequence). This CDR3 is built from 15 residues. The input for sequencing was CD4+ or CD8+ T cells sorted from blood, taken in a trial of the OX40 agonist ivuxolimab. This receptor was taken from an adult with an advanced solid tumor such as melanoma, head and neck, liver or kidney cancer. The V and J genes are TRBV19 and TRBJ2-1; 13 bases match TRBD2. The CDR3 loop is CASSMWTSGSGEQFF. In DNA, the CDR3 is TGTGCCAGTAGTATGTGGACTAGCGGGAGTGGTGAGCAGTTCTTC.